This entry lists 25 T cell receptor beta chains sequenced from one sample in a study of patients and donors after allogeneic stem cell transplantation. One entry per CDR3 protein results from TCRdb running MiXCR on the RT-PCR reads. The table lists some 200,000 distinct CDR3 sequences, less than 45% of them singletons. The source material was blood, either unsorted or a sorted T cell fraction (not recorded which). These receptors were obtained from a human donor who was either an allogeneic HSCT recipient or a stem cell or donor lymphocyte infusion donor (not recorded which). It is not recorded whose cells these are; they may come from a transplant donor.

In this sample, this clonotype turned up a few times. The CDR3 DNA reads TGTGCCAGCAGCCACCCACAGGGACTAGCGGGAGGAAGTGAGCAGTTCTTC. It translates to CASSHPQGLAGGSEQFF. The rearrangement uses TRBV3-1 and TRBJ2-1, with TRBD2 matching over 15 bases. V lost 3 bases, J lost 9 bases, and 9 bases stayed unmatched. The germline V gene has CDR1 LGHDT and CDR2 YNNKEL (reference sequence). The CDR3 is 17 amino acids.

This chain connects TRBV5-1 to TRBJ1-6, with 8 bases lining up with TRBD1. After removal of 5 bases from V and 8 bases from J, the junction contained 3 bases not matched to a gene. The CDR3 is made up of 13 amino acids. Per germline, CDR1 SGHRS and CDR2 YFSETQ. The CDR3 DNA reads TGCGCCAGCAGACAGGGGGTGGATTCACCCCTCCACTTT. Protein sequence: CASRQGVDSPLHF.

This clonotype was counted only a few times. The V call is TRBV21-1, the J call TRBJ1-2; the table's D call, TRBD1, has no DNA check behind it. TRBV21-1 has pseudogene status. This CDR3 spans 12 amino acids. This CDR3 reads CASSDGGYGYTF. In DNA, the CDR3 is TGTGCCAGCAGCGATGGGGGTTATGGCTACACCTTC.

The rearrangement uses TRBV4-3 and TRBJ1-1; D is uncertain. Trimming removed 0 bases at V and 7 bases at J, with 12 bases between. In germline, CDR1 is LGHNA, CDR2 YSLEER. The CDR3 loop spans 14 amino acids. The CDR3 loop is CASSQDPGFGEAFF. Written as DNA, the CDR3 is TGCGCCAGCAGCCAAGATCCGGGGTTCGGTGAAGCTTTCTTT.

This clonotype was seen once. This chain uses TRBV12-3 or TRBV12-4 with TRBJ1-4; no clear D. This CDR3 is built from 15 residues. The germline V and J ends were trimmed by 1 base and 7 bases, with 13 bases remaining between them. In DNA, the CDR3 is TGTGCCAGCAGTTTAGTACGGTCCGACGGTGAAAAACTGTTTTTT. This translates into CASSLVRSDGEKLFF.

There are a few counts of this clonotype. The V gene is TRBV4-3, the J gene TRBJ1-1, with TRBD1 identical over 7 bases. V lost 6 bases, J lost 7 bases, and 17 bases stayed unmatched. The V gene's germline CDR1 is LGHNA and CDR2 YSLEER. There are 16 residues in the CDR3. The CDR3: CASSPDGRQGLNEAFF. For the CDR3, the DNA is TGCGCCAGCAGTCCCGACGGCCGACAGGGATTAAATGAAGCTTTCTTT.

This clonotype appeared a few times. V usage is TRBV19 and J usage is TRBJ1-5; 7 positions match TRBD1. V lost 7 bases, J lost 2 bases, and 2 bases stayed unmatched. The length of the CDR3 is 13 residues. Germline V lookup: CDR1 LNHDA, CDR2 SQIVND (reference sequence). CDR3 coding DNA: TGTGCCAGTATAGGACAGGGCAATCAGCCCCAGCATTTT. This translates into CASIGQGNQPQHF. Full variable domain (missing parts from reference TRBV19 and TRBJ1-5): DGGITQSPKYLFRKEGQNVTLSCEQNLNHDAMYWYRQDPGQGLRLIYYSQIVNDFQKGDIAEGYSVSREKKESFPLTVTSAQKNPTAFYLCASIGQGNQPQHFGDGTRLSIL.

This clonotype was seen only a few times. Relative to the germline gene, one junction end is altered; a read error may explain this. V gene TRBV28 combines with J gene TRBJ2-7; D remains unclear. This CDR3 has 13 residues. Germline V gene sequence: CDR1 MDHEN, CDR2 SYDVKM. CDR3 bases: TGTGCCAGCAGTCCGCCTCAACCCTACGAGCGGTACTTC. Protein product: CASSPPQPYERYF.

The genes are TRBV5-1 and TRBJ2-7; 7 bases are shared with TRBD2. This CDR3 contains 13 residues. Per germline, CDR1 SGHRS and CDR2 YFSETQ. V was pared by 3 bases and J by 4 bases, with 4 bases of the junction left unmatched. CDR3 sequence: CASSSSGTYEQYF. The CDR3 DNA reads TGCGCCAGCAGCTCTAGCGGTACGTACGAGCAGTACTTC.

This clonotype was counted a single time. The gene calls are TRBV11-1 and TRBJ2-7, with 9 bases identical to TRBD2. Losses at the gene ends were 2 bases for V and 0 bases for J; bases not matched to a gene: 14. This CDR3 comprises 19 residues. Per germline, CDR1 SGHAT and CDR2 FQDESV (reference sequence). The CDR3 here is CASSLTGASGILSSYEQYF. For the CDR3, the DNA is TGTGCCAGCAGCTTAACCGGGGCTAGCGGGATCCTGAGCTCCTACGAGCAGTACTTC.

The CDR3 loop is CIRTGGWSNQPQHF. In DNA form, the CDR3 reads TGCATTCGAACAGGGGGCTGGAGCAATCAGCCCCAGCATTTT. This chain joins TRBV20-1 and TRBJ1-5, with TRBD1 matching over 9 bases. CDR1 and CDR2 from the germline V gene are DFQATT and SNEGSKA (reference sequence). The CDR3 has 14 amino acids.

This clonotype occurred a few times. The CDR3 DNA follows: TGTGCCAGCAGTTTAGGGAGCGGGAACACTGAAGCTTTCTTT. It is translated as CASSLGSGNTEAFF. The chain links TRBV12-3 or TRBV12-4 to TRBJ1-1; D not resolved. The CDR3 sequence is 14 residues long. Deletions cut 1 base from V and 1 base from J, with 7 bases between.

This clonotype was counted a few times. This rearrangement joins TRBV12-3 or TRBV12-4 to TRBJ1-2; the match to TRBD1 covers 7 bases. After removal of 11 bases from V and 8 bases from J, the junction contained 5 bases not matched to a gene. The CDR3 is 10 amino acids. CDR3: CASSGGGYTF. In nucleotides, the CDR3 is TGTGCCTCCTCAGGGGGAGGCTACACCTTC.

The chain uses TRBV4-3 and TRBJ1-2, with a possible D match to TRBD1 (5 bases). V lost 5 bases and J 0 bases, leaving 10 bases between the germline ends. CDR1 and CDR2 (germline): LGHNA, YSLEER. The CDR3 consists of 14 residues. CDR3 sequence: CASSGGGANYGYTF. CDR3 nucleotide sequence: TGCGCCAGCAGCGGGGGAGGGGCTAACTATGGCTACACCTTC.

The genes are TRBV13 and TRBJ2-3; D not certain. The CDR3 spans 16 residues. Germline CDR1 and CDR2: PRHDT and FYEKMQ (reference sequence). V lost 0 bases to trimming and J lost 2 bases, with 12 bases between them. The CDR3 DNA reads TGTGCCAGCAGCTTAGGACCATATAGGGACACAGATACGCAGTATTTT. It codes for CASSLGPYRDTDTQYF.

This chain joins TRBV27 and TRBJ1-2, with 8 bases identical to TRBD1. The CDR3 contains 14 residues. Germline lookup yields CDR1 MNHEY and CDR2 SMNVEV (reference sequence). V lost 4 bases to trimming and J lost 4 bases; unmatched junction nucleotides: 5. This CDR3 is CASSSRTGPYGYTF. The CDR3 DNA reads as TGTGCCAGCAGTTCTAGGACAGGGCCCTATGGCTACACCTTC.

This chain joins TRBV7-8 and TRBJ1-1, with 9 bases that match TRBD1. This CDR3 has 16 residues. The V and J ends lost 4 bases and 1 base, in that order; junction bases with no gene match: 7. Germline CDR1 SGHVS, CDR2 FQNEAQ. The DNA for the CDR3 is TGTGCCAGCAGCTACCGACAGGGGGGGAGGAACACTGAAGCTTTCTTT. Amino acid sequence: CASSYRQGGRNTEAFF.

This clonotype was detected only a few times. The chain is built from TRBV12-3 or TRBV12-4 and TRBJ1-2, with unresolved D. The CDR3 length is 14 residues. Trimming took 2 bases from V and 4 from J, leaving 11 bases between them. CDR3 loop: CASSLPSPAYGYTF. The CDR3 coding sequence is TGTGCCAGCAGTTTACCCTCCCCGGCCTATGGCTACACCTTC.

V is TRBV29-1 and J is TRBJ2-7, with a possible D match to TRBD2 (6 bases). Per germline, CDR1 SQVTM and CDR2 ANQGSEA. This CDR3 region has 12 residues. V was clipped by 2 bases and J by 7 bases, with 12 bases between them. The CDR3: CSVELGLGEQYF. CDR3 nucleotides: TGCAGCGTTGAATTGGGACTGGGGGAGCAGTACTTC.

The chain links TRBV27 to TRBJ2-1, with TRBD2 matching 7 bases. Germline V lookup: CDR1 MNHEY, CDR2 SMNVEV (reference sequence). The CDR3 consists of 14 residues. V shed 2 bases and J 7 bases; nucleotides not matched to a gene: 5. The CDR3 DNA follows: TGTGCCAGCAGTTTAAGCGGGATGGTGAATGAGCAGTTCTTC. It is translated as CASSLSGMVNEQFF.

V and J are TRBV20-1 and TRBJ1-2, with TRBD1 identical over 7 bases. Germline V gene sequence: CDR1 DFQATT, CDR2 SNEGSKA (reference sequence). V was clipped by 2 bases and J by 4 bases; unmatched bases: 7. CDR3 size: 14 residues. The CDR3 reads CSARKDRTGYGYTF. Here the CDR3 DNA reads TGCAGTGCTAGAAAAGACCGGACAGGCTATGGCTACACCTTC.

The chain uses TRBV7-8 and TRBJ2-1; tentatively, D is TRBD2 (6 bases). This CDR3 contains 16 residues. The ends were cut back, 5 bases at V and 0 bases at J, with 14 bases in the middle. Germline values: CDR1 SGHVS, CDR2 FQNEAQ. The CDR3 sequence: CASSVGRLSSYNEQFF. The CDR3 region has the DNA TGTGCCAGCAGCGTCGGGAGACTTAGCTCCTACAATGAGCAGTTCTTC. Full variable domain (missing parts from reference TRBV7-8 and TRBJ2-1): GAGVSQSPRYKVAKRGQDVALRCDPISGHVSLFWYQQALGQGPEFLTYFQNEAQLDKSGLPSDRFFAERPEGSVSTLKIQRTQQEDSAVYLCASSVGRLSSYNEQFFGPGTRLTVL.

V usage is TRBV29-1 and J usage is TRBJ2-7, with 7 bases that match TRBD2. The CDR3 totals 13 residues. V dropped 4 bases and J dropped 4; count of bases not matched to a gene: 7. Germline V gene sequence: CDR1 SQVTM, CDR2 ANQGSEA. CDR3 sequence: CSVGAGAKYEQYF. Written as DNA, the CDR3 is TGCAGCGTTGGGGCGGGAGCCAAGTACGAGCAGTACTTC.

The chain combines TRBV19 with TRBJ2-7; the match to TRBD1 covers 8 bases. The germline gives CDR1 LNHDA, CDR2 SQIVND (reference sequence). With 4 bases clipped from V and 0 bases from J, the junction kept 5 bases outside the gene matches. The CDR3 length is 15 residues. The CDR3 spells CASSSGQGFSYEQYF. CDR3 bases: TGTGCCAGTAGTAGCGGACAGGGCTTCTCCTACGAGCAGTACTTC.

The rearrangement joins TRBV6-1 to TRBJ2-7; no firm D call. The CDR3 is 12 amino acids. Trimming cost V 7 bases and J 4 bases, with 11 bases left between them. The germline V gene has CDR1 MNHNS and CDR2 SASEGT. CDR3 nucleotide sequence: TGTGCCAGCATCGGACCTCGGTACGAGCAGTACTTC. This codes for CASIGPRYEQYF.